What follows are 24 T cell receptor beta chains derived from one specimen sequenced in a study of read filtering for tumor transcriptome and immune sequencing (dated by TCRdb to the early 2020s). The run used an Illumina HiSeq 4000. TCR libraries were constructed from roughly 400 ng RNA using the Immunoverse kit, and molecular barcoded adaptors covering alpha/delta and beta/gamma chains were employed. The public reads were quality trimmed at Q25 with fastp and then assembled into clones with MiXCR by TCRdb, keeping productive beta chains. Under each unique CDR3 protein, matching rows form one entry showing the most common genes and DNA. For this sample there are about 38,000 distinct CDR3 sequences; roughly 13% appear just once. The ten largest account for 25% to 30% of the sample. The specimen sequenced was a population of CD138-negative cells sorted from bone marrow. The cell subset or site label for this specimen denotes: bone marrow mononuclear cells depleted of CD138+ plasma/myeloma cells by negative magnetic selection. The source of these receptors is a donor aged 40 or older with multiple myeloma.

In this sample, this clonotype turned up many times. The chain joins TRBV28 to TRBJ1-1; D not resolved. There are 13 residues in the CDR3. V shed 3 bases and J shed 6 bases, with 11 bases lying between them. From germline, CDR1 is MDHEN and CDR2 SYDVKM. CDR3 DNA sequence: TGTGCCAGCAGTTTTGGCGGGAGCTCTGAAGCTTTCTTT. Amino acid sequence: CASSFGGSSEAFF.

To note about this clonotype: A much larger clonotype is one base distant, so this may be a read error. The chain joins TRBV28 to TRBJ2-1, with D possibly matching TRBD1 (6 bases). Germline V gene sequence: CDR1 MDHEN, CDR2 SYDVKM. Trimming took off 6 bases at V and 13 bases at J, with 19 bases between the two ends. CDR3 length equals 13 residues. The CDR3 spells CASRPGQLETQFF. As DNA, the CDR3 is TGTGCCAGCAGACCTGGACAGTTGGAGACCCAGTTCTTC.

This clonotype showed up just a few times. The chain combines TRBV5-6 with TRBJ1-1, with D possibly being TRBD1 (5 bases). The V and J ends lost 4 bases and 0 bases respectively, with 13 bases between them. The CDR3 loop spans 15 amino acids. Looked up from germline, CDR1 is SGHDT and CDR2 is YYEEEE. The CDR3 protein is CASSRQTAMNTEAFF. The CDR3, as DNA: TGTGCCAGCAGCAGACAGACGGCGATGAACACTGAAGCTTTCTTT.

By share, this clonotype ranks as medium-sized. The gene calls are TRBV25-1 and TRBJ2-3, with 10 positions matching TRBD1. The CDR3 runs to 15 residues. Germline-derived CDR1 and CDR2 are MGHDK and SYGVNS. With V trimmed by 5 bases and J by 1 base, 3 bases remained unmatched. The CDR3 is CASSIGTGGTDTQYF. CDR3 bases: TGTGCCAGCAGTATCGGGACAGGGGGCACAGATACGCAGTATTTT.

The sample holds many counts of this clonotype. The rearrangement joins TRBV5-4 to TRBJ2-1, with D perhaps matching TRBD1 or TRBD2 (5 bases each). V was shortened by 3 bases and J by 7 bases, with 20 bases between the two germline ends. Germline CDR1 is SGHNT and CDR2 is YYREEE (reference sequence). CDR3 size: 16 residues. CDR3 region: CASSYLGDGRSNEQFF. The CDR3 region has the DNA TGTGCCAGCAGCTACCTTGGGGACGGTCGTTCGAATGAGCAGTTCTTC.

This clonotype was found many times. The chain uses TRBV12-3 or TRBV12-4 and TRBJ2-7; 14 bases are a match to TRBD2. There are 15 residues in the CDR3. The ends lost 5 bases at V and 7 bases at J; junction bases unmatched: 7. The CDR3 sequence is CASSRGLAGVGEQYF. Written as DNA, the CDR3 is TGTGCCAGCAGTCGGGGACTAGCGGGAGTCGGGGAGCAGTACTTC.

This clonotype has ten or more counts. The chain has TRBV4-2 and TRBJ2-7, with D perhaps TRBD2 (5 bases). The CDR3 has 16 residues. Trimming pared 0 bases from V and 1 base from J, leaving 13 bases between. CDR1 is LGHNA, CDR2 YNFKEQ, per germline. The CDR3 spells CASSQEDGAASYEQYF. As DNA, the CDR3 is TGTGCCAGCAGCCAAGAGGATGGAGCGGCTTCCTACGAGCAGTACTTC.

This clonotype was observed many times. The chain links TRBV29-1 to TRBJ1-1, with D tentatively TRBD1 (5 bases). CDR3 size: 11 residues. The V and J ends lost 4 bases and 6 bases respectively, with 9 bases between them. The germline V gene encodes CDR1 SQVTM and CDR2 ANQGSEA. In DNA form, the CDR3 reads TGCAGCGTTGGGAGACAGTCTGAAGCTTTCTTT. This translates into CSVGRQSEAFF.

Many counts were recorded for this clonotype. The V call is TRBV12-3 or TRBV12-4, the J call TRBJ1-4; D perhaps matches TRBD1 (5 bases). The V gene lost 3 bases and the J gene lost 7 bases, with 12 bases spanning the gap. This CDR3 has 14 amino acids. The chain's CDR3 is CASSFYGGGEKLFF. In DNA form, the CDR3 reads TGTGCCAGCAGTTTCTACGGGGGAGGTGAAAAACTGTTTTTT.

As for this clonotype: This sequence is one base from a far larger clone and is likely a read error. The CDR3 region is CASSLRPLREPFF. Here the CDR3 DNA reads TGTGCCAGCAGTTTGCGACCCCTTAGGGAGCCGTTTTTT. The V gene is TRBV6-1, the J gene TRBJ2-2; D may be TRBD2 (5 bases). Germline V CDR1 and CDR2: MNHNS, SASEGT. CDR3 size: 13 residues.

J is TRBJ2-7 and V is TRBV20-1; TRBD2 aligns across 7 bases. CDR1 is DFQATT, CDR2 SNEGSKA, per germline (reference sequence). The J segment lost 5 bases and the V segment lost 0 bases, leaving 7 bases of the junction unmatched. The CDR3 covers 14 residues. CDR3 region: CSARDPARGDEQYF. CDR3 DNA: TGCAGTGCTAGAGATCCGGCTCGGGGGGACGAGCAGTACTTC.

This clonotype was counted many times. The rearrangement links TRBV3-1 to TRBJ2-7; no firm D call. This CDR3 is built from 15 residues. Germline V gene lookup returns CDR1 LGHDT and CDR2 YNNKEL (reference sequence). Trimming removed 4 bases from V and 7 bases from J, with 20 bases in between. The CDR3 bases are TGTGCCAGCAGCCTAAGAGGTGAAGCCACGAGAGAGCAGTACTTC. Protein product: CASSLRGEATREQYF.

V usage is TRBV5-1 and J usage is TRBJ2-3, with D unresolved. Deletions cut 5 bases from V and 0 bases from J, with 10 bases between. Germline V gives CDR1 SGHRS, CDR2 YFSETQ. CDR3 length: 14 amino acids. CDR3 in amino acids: CASSEISSTDTQYF. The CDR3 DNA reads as TGCGCCAGCAGTGAGATTTCTAGCACAGATACGCAGTATTTT.

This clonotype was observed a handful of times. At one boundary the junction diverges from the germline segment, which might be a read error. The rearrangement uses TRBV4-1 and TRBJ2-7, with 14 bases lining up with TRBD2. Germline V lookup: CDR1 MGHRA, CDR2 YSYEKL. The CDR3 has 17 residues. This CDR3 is CACSQGRLAGGPYEQYF. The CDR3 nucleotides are TGCGCCTGCAGCCAAGGACGACTAGCGGGAGGGCCCTACGAGCAGTACTTC.

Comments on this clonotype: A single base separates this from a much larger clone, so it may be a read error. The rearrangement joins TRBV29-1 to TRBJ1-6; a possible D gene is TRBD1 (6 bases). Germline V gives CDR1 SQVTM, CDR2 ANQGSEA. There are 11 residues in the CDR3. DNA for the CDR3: TGCAGCGTTGTTGAGGGGACACAACTCTACTTT. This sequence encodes CSVVEGTQLYF.

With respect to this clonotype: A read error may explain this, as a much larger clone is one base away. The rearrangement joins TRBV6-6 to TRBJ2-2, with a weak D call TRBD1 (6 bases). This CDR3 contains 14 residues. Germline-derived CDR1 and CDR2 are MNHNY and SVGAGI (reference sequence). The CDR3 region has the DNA TGTGTCATCAAGGACAGAACGAACACCGGGGAGCTGTTTTTT. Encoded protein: CVIKDRTNTGELFF.

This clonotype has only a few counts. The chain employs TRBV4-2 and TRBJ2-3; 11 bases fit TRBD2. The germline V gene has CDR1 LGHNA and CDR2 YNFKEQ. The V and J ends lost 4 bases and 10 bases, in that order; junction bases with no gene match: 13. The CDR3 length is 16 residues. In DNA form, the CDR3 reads TGTGCCAGCAGCCCACTAGCGGGAGAAGGTAGCCCTTCGCAGTATTTT. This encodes CASSPLAGEGSPSQYF.

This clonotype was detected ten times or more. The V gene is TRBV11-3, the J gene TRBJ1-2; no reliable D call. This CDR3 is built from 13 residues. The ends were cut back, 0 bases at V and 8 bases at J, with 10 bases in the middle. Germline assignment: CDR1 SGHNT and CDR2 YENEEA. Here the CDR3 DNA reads TGTGCCAGCAGCTTAGAAGGTTATGGAGGCTACACCTTC. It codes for CASSLEGYGGYTF.

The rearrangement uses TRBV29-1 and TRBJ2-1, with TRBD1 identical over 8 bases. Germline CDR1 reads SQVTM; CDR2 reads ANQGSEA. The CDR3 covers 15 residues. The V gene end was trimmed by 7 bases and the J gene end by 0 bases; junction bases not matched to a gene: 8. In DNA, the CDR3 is TGCAGCGCCGGACCGGGACAGGACTCCTACAATGAGCAGTTCTTC. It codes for CSAGPGQDSYNEQFF.

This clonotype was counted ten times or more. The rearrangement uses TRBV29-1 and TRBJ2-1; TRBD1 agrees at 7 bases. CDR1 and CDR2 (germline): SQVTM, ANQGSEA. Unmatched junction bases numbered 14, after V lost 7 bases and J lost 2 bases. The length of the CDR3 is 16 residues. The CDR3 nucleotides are TGCAGCGCAAATACAGGGGCTAACCACCCCTACAATGAGCAGTTCTTC. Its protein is CSANTGANHPYNEQFF.

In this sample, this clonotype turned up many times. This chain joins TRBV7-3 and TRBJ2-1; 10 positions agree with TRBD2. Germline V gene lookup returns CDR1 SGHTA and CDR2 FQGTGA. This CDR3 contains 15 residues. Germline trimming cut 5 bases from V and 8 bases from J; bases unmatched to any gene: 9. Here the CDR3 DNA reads TGTGCCAGCAGCCCAAAAGCGGGAGGGCCCCATGAGCAGTTCTTC. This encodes CASSPKAGGPHEQFF.

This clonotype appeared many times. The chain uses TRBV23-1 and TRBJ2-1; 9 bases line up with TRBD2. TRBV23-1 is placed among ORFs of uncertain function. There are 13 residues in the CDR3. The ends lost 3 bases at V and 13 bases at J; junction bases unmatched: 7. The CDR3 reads CASSHHRTSDQFF. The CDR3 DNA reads TGCGCCAGCAGTCACCACCGGACTAGCGATCAGTTCTTC.

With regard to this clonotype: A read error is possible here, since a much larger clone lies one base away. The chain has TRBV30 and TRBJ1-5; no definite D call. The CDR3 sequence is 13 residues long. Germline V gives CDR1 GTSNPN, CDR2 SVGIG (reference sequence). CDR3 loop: CAWSWEGNQPQRF. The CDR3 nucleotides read TGTGCCTGGAGTTGGGAGGGTAATCAGCCCCAGCGTTTT.

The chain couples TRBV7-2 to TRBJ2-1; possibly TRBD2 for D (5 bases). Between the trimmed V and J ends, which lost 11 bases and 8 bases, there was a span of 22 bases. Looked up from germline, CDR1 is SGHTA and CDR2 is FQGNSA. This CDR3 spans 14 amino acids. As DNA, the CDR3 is TGTGCCGGCACCCGGGGAACATCGGCGTATGAGCAGTTCTTC. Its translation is CAGTRGTSAYEQFF.